This T cell receptor beta chain appears in the sequencing data of a study of cytomegalovirus exposure and HLA in healthy donors. Study results and caveats: For presence/absence analyses, sequencing depth was assumed to be roughly uniform across donors.

Vbeta (60) and Jbeta (13) primers were used in the PCR. Profiled with immunoSEQ multiplex PCR; TCRdb holds only in-frame clones, not every one. Here the sample spans 140,000 or so clones, around 67% being singletons. Donors were nominally healthy when sampled, though unrecorded immune exposures were likely. The CDR3 runs 14 residues. Per germline, CDR1 SGHDN and CDR2 FVKESK. Trimming removed 9 bases at V and 3 bases at J, with 18 bases between. This clone came up once. Antigen: not known. Sequenced sample: PBMCs. The J gene is TRBJ2-7, the V gene TRBV14, with D perhaps matching TRBD1 (6 bases). The receptor was derived from a man between 18 and 35 years old in good health and CMV-seropositive. The CDR3 loop reads CARTEEGVSYEQYF. The CDR3 DNA sequence: TGTGCCAGGACCGAAGAGGGGGTGAGCTACGAGCAGTACTTC.